The next 26 T cell receptor beta chains were all read from a single sample in a study of blood T cell repertoires in COVID-19. TCRdb keeps only in-frame clones here, not all; method: immunoSEQ multiplex PCR. The table shows 130,000 to 150,000 clones, with 79% occurring only once. Sequenced: peripheral blood. Receptors originate from a woman aged 70-85 years with COVID-19, enrolled during active disease.

The chain has TRBV6-5 and TRBJ2-3, with a tentative D call TRBD2 (5 bases). The CDR3 runs to 13 residues. Looked up from germline, CDR1 is MNHEY and CDR2 is SVGAGI. Trimming shortened V by 7 bases and J by 5 bases, and 13 bases separated the two germline ends. The DNA for the CDR3 is TGTGCCAGCACTCTCTACCGGGGAGATACGCAGTATTTT. It encodes CASTLYRGDTQYF.

The chain links TRBV6-6 to TRBJ2-3; D might be TRBD2 (5 bases). Germline V gene lookup returns CDR1 MNHNY and CDR2 SVGAGI (reference sequence). Trimming pared 4 bases from V and 1 base from J, leaving 12 bases between. The CDR3 sequence is 15 residues long. The CDR3 region has the DNA TGTGCCAGCAGTTTTGACAAAGCGGGCACAGATACGCAGTATTTT. This translates into CASSFDKAGTDTQYF.

CDR3 sequence (DNA): TGTGCCAGCAGTTTCCAGGGCTATAGCAATCAGCCCCAGCATTTT. Protein product: CASSFQGYSNQPQHF. This chain links TRBV7-2 with TRBJ1-5, with D maybe TRBD1 (5 bases). V lost 6 bases to trimming and J lost 0 bases, with 12 bases between them. The CDR3 contains 15 residues. The germline CDR1 and CDR2 sequences are SGHTA and FQGNSA.

The chain joins TRBV5-4 to TRBJ2-3, with TRBD2 matching over 11 bases. The V gene's germline CDR1 is SGHNT and CDR2 YYREEE (reference sequence). The ends lost 4 bases at V and 4 bases at J; junction bases unmatched: 5. The CDR3 is made up of 15 amino acids. The CDR3 coding sequence is TGTGCCAGCAGCCTTAGCGGGGGGGCCCCAGATACGCAGTATTTT. It codes for CASSLSGGAPDTQYF.

The chain links TRBV7-8 to TRBJ2-1; 11 bases are shared with TRBD2. The CDR3 length is 15 residues. The germline V gene has CDR1 SGHVS and CDR2 FQNEAQ. V lost 2 bases and J lost 10; bases outside the gene matches: 7. The CDR3 nucleotides are TGTGCCAGCAGCTTATCCGGACTAGCGGGCTACGAGCAGTTCTTC. Its translation is CASSLSGLAGYEQFF.

The rearrangement links TRBV2 to TRBJ2-1; no reliable D call. Germline assignment: CDR1 SNHLY and CDR2 FYNNEI. The CDR3 spans 16 residues. The ends were cut back, 5 bases at V and 6 bases at J, with 20 bases in the middle. The CDR3 here is CASSQTIAQLGNEQFF. CDR3 DNA: TGTGCCAGCAGTCAAACTATCGCCCAGCTCGGCAATGAGCAGTTCTTC.

The chain joins TRBV5-1 to TRBJ2-5; 12 bases match TRBD1. The CDR3 is made up of 15 amino acids. V lost 4 bases to trimming and J lost 5 bases; unmatched junction nucleotides: 6. Looked up from germline, CDR1 is SGHRS and CDR2 is YFSETQ. In DNA form, the CDR3 reads TGCGCCAGCAGCCCGGGGACAGGGGGCTGGGAGACCCAGTACTTC. Its protein is CASSPGTGGWETQYF.

The rearrangement links TRBV3-1 (or the pseudogene TRBV3-2) to TRBJ2-1; TRBD2 aligns across 11 bases. The junction had 15 bases not matched to a gene; V was cut back by 2 bases and J by 0 bases. Per germline, CDR1 LGHDT and CDR2 YNNKEL (reference sequence). CDR3 length: 21 residues. The CDR3 region is CASSQTSNLAGGLSSYNEQFF. For the CDR3, the DNA is TGTGCCAGCAGCCAAACCAGTAATCTAGCGGGGGGTCTCAGCTCCTACAATGAGCAGTTCTTC.

The rearrangement links TRBV5-1 to TRBJ2-3; 9 bases match TRBD2. The CDR3 is 17 residues long. Germline CDR1 reads SGHRS; CDR2 reads YFSETQ. J lost 2 bases, V lost 1 base, and 8 bases had no gene match. The CDR3 DNA is TGCGCCAGCAGCTTGTTCCTAGCGGGGTCTTCCACAGATACGCAGTATTTT. Its protein is CASSLFLAGSSTDTQYF. Supplemented by reference TRBV5-1 and TRBJ2-3, the full variable domain reads KAGVTQTPRYLIKTRGQQVTLSCSPISGHRSVSWYQQTPGQGLQFLFEYFSETQRNKGNFPGRFSGRQFSNSRSEMNVSTLELGDSALYLCASSLFLAGSSTDTQYFGPGTRLTVL.

This rearrangement joins TRBV30 to TRBJ2-1, with D maybe TRBD2 (6 bases). Trimming took off 4 bases at V and 10 bases at J, with 11 bases between the two ends. CDR1 and CDR2 from the germline V gene are GTSNPN and SVGIG (reference sequence). This CDR3 comprises 11 residues. CDR3 sequence reads: CAWTRGREQFF. CDR3 sequence (DNA): TGTGCCTGGACCCGGGGGAGAGAGCAGTTCTTC.

This chain links TRBV10-3 with TRBJ2-5; D is possibly TRBD1 (6 bases). Germline values: CDR1 ENHRY, CDR2 SYGVKD. Trimming took off 10 bases at V and 1 base at J, with 19 bases between the two ends. The length of the CDR3 is 15 residues. CDR3 residues: CATRVYRDAQETQYF. For the CDR3, the DNA is TGTGCCACAAGGGTCTACAGGGATGCCCAAGAGACCCAGTACTTC.

The CDR3 region is CASSPQGQQREKLFF. CDR3 bases: TGTGCCAGCAGTCCCCAGGGACAGCAACGGGAAAAACTGTTTTTT. The chain combines TRBV27 with TRBJ1-4; 7 bases line up with TRBD1. Germline lookup yields CDR1 MNHEY and CDR2 SMNVEV (reference sequence). The CDR3 is 15 residues long. V lost 5 bases and J lost 8; bases outside the gene matches: 11. Full variable domain (missing parts from reference TRBV27 and TRBJ1-4): EAQVTQNPRYLITVTGKKLTVTCSQNMNHEYMSWYRQDPGLGLRQIYYSMNVEVTDKGDVPEGYKVSRKEKRNFPLILESPSPNQTSLYFCASSPQGQQREKLFFGSGTQLSVL.

This chain connects TRBV9 to TRBJ2-7; tentative D call: TRBD1 (5 bases). With 0 bases removed from V and 0 bases from J, the gap between germline ends came to 7 bases. CDR1 is SGDLS and CDR2 is YYNGEE in the germline V gene. CDR3 length: 14 amino acids. In nucleotides, the CDR3 is TGTGCCAGCAGCGTAGGGGGCTACTCCTACGAGCAGTACTTC. Translated: CASSVGGYSYEQYF.

The J gene is TRBJ1-5, the V gene TRBV28, with D hard to call. Germline assignment: CDR1 MDHEN and CDR2 SYDVKM. CDR3 length: 12 amino acids. V was shortened by 10 bases and J by 1 base, with 8 bases between the two germline ends. The CDR3 bases are TGTGCCACCTACGGGAGCAATCAGCCCCAGCATTTT. Translation: CATYGSNQPQHF.

The sample holds a few counts of this clone. This chain connects TRBV18 to TRBJ1-5; D is perhaps TRBD1 (5 bases). The V end was cut by 3 bases, the J end by 0 bases, with 9 bases between. In germline, CDR1 is KGHSH, CDR2 LQKENI. This CDR3 spans 15 amino acids. The CDR3: CASSPNQGSNQPQHF. In DNA, the CDR3 is TGTGCCAGCTCACCCAATCAGGGTAGCAATCAGCCCCAGCATTTT.

CDR3 residues: CASSPSGWNEQFF. In nucleotides, the CDR3 is TGTGCCAGCAGTCCCAGCGGGTGGAATGAGCAGTTCTTC. V usage is TRBV12-3 or TRBV12-4 and J usage is TRBJ2-1, with D tentatively TRBD2 (6 bases). Trimming shortened V by 5 bases and J by 7 bases, and 12 bases separated the two germline ends. The CDR3 runs 13 residues.

The J gene is TRBJ2-7, the V gene TRBV7-2; TRBD1 matches at 12 bases. The CDR3 loop spans 14 amino acids. The germline V gene has CDR1 SGHTA and CDR2 FQGNSA. Trimming removed 5 bases from V and 6 bases from J; junction bases left unmatched: 5. CDR3 region: CASSPGTGGREQYF. The CDR3 DNA reads TGTGCCAGCAGCCCCGGGACAGGGGGCCGCGAGCAGTACTTC.

This clone was seen only a few times. The chain carries TRBV30 and TRBJ1-5; 7 nucleotides match TRBD1. The V and J ends lost 2 bases and 4 bases, in that order; junction bases with no gene match: 11. The CDR3 loop spans 16 amino acids. Looked up from germline, CDR1 is GTSNPN and CDR2 is SVGIG (reference sequence). The CDR3 coding sequence is TGTGCCTGGAGTAGACCCTCTGGGACAGCTAATCAGCCCCAGCATTTT. This translates into CAWSRPSGTANQPQHF.

The V gene is TRBV2, the J gene TRBJ1-2, with D possibly TRBD1 on 5 matching bases. Germline CDR1 reads SNHLY; CDR2 reads FYNNEI. CDR3 length: 13 amino acids. The germline V and J ends were trimmed by 4 bases and 5 bases, with 11 bases remaining between them. In nucleotides, the CDR3 is TGTGCCAGCAGTGCCGGGGGGTCTTATGGCTACACCTTC. This codes for CASSAGGSYGYTF.

This chain joins TRBV5-1 and TRBJ2-2; TRBD1 might be the D (5 bases). The CDR3 loop spans 13 amino acids. Germline V gives CDR1 SGHRS, CDR2 YFSETQ. V lost 0 bases to trimming and J lost 15 bases, with 15 bases between them. Written as DNA, the CDR3 is TGCGCCAGCAGCTTGGTTGATCAGGGTTTGGTGTTTTTT. Protein sequence: CASSLVDQGLVFF.

Only a few counts were recorded for this clone. V and J are TRBV11-2 and TRBJ2-4; 9 nucleotides agree with TRBD2. Germline V gene sequence: CDR1 SGHAT, CDR2 FQNNGV. The CDR3 sequence is 19 residues long. The V and J ends lost 1 base and 0 bases, in that order; junction bases with no gene match: 10. In DNA, the CDR3 is TGTGCCAGCAGCTTAGGTGTAGCGGGGGACAGACTAGCCAAAAACATTCAGTACTTC. It specifies CASSLGVAGDRLAKNIQYF.

CDR3 nucleotides: TGTGCCAGCAGTTTATCCGCCACTTACGGGGGGGCACAATACACCGGGGAGCTGTTTTTT. The encoded protein is CASSLSATYGGAQYTGELFF. The J gene is TRBJ2-2, the V gene TRBV27; 8 bases align to TRBD2. The CDR3 contains 20 residues. V gave up 0 bases and J gave up 3 bases; unmatched junction bases: 15. Germline V gene sequence: CDR1 MNHEY, CDR2 SMNVEV (reference sequence).

This clone was observed once. DNA for the CDR3: TGTGCCAGCAGCTCCCAGGGACAGAGCACTGAAGCTTTCTTT. This gives the protein CASSSQGQSTEAFF. The chain employs TRBV16 and TRBJ1-1, with TRBD1 matching 7 bases. Trimming cost V 5 bases and J 4 bases; bases outside gene matches: 7. The CDR3 runs to 14 residues. Germline loops: CDR1 KGHSY, CDR2 FQNENV.

V and J are TRBV4-1 and TRBJ2-6, with D perhaps matching TRBD1 (5 bases). The CDR3 has 18 amino acids. The ends were cut back, 0 bases at V and 3 bases at J, with 15 bases in the middle. Germline V gene lookup returns CDR1 MGHRA and CDR2 YSYEKL. This CDR3 reads CASSQDWAGHGGANVLTF. The CDR3 DNA reads as TGCGCCAGCAGCCAAGATTGGGCAGGGCATGGTGGGGCCAACGTCCTGACTTTC.

As to this clone: At one boundary the junction diverges from the germline segment, which might be a read error. The chain joins TRBV3-1 (or the pseudogene TRBV3-2) to TRBJ2-3; 12 bases fit TRBD1. The V gene's germline CDR1 is LGHDT and CDR2 YNNKEL (reference sequence). The CDR3 extends over 15 amino acids. CDR3 protein: CASSSGTGGTDTQYF. The CDR3 DNA reads as TGTGCCAGCAGCTCCGGGACAGGGGGCACCGATACGCAGTATTTT.

This chain joins TRBV2 and TRBJ2-7; maybe TRBD2 (7 bases). CDR3 length equals 14 residues. V was clipped by 3 bases and J by 3 bases, with 12 bases between them. Germline V lookup: CDR1 SNHLY, CDR2 FYNNEI. CDR3 coding DNA: TGTGCCAGCAGTGAGAGGGGAGGGGGCTACGAGCAGTACTTC. Translation: CASSERGGGYEQYF.